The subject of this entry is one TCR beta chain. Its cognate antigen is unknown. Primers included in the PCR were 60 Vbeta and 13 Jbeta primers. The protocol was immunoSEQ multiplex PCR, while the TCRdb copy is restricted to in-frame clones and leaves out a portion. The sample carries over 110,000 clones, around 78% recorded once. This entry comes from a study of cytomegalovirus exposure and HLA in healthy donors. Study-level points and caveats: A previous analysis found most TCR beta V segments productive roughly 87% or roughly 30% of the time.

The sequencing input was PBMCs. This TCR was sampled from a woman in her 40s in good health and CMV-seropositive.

The CDR3 loop is CASSPGGGGRDEQYF. The CDR3 coding sequence is TGTGCCAGCAGCCCCGGAGGGGGAGGGAGGGACGAGCAGTACTTC. J is TRBJ2-7 and V is TRBV5-4; perhaps TRBD2 as D (7 bases). With 4 bases removed from V and 5 bases from J, the gap between germline ends came to 19 bases. CDR1 and CDR2 from the germline V gene are SGHNT and YYREEE (reference sequence). The CDR3 covers 15 residues. The whole variable domain, filled in from reference TRBV5-4 and TRBJ2-7, reads ETGVTQSPTHLIKTRGQQVTLRCSSQSGHNTVSWYQQALGQGPQFIFQYYREEENGRGNFPPRFSGLQFPNYSSELNVNALELDDSALYLCASSPGGGGRDEQYFGPGTRLTVT.